The 28 T cell receptor beta chains below were found in one sample sequenced in a study of identical twins. TCRdb reprocessed the 5' RACE reads via MiXCR and lists one record per CDR3 protein. This table has some 190,000 distinct CDR3 sequences, approximately 15% appearing once. These data also featured in a second study, about T cells expressing NK-cell markers.

Sequenced input: CD8+ T cells sorted from blood. The receptors were gathered from a woman aged 18-35 years in good health.

The rearrangement uses TRBV2 and TRBJ2-1; 10 positions match TRBD2. Germline values: CDR1 SNHLY, CDR2 FYNNEI. The CDR3 contains 10 residues. V shed 8 bases and J 14 bases; nucleotides not matched to a gene: 3. CDR3 sequence: CASESGREFF. DNA of the CDR3: TGTGCCAGCGAAAGCGGGAGGGAGTTCTTC.

The chain couples TRBV27 to TRBJ2-3; 10 bases agree with TRBD2. The ends lost 5 bases at V and 6 bases at J; junction bases unmatched: 14. The CDR3 covers 17 residues. The V gene's germline CDR1 is MNHEY and CDR2 SMNVEV (reference sequence). The DNA for the CDR3 is TGTGCCAGCAGTCCCCGGACTAGCGGTCCCAGGGGCGATACGCAGTATTTT. This encodes CASSPRTSGPRGDTQYF.

As DNA, the CDR3 is TGTGCCACCGCGGATTCAGGGACTAGCGGGAAGTTCCAAGAGACCCAGTACTTC. The encoded protein is CATADSGTSGKFQETQYF. This chain connects TRBV21-1 to TRBJ2-5; the table's D call, TRBD2, has no DNA check behind it. TRBV21-1 is described as a pseudogene. The CDR3 consists of 18 residues.

This clonotype was picked up a small number of times. This chain connects TRBV10-3 to TRBJ2-5, with D possibly being TRBD1 (5 bases). CDR1 and CDR2 from the germline V gene are ENHRY and SYGVKD. Between the trimmed V and J ends, which lost 2 bases and 4 bases, there was a span of 17 bases. The CDR3 is 16 amino acids. For the CDR3, the DNA is TGTGCCATCAGTGAGGACGACAGTACCTCCAGAGAGACCCAGTACTTC. Encoded protein: CAISEDDSTSRETQYF.

In its sample, this clonotype was seen a few times. The gene calls are TRBV5-5 and TRBJ2-1; TRBD2 aligns across 8 bases. CDR1 and CDR2 (germline): SGHKS, YYEKEE (reference sequence). This CDR3 spans 17 amino acids. After removal of 3 bases from V and 1 base from J, the junction contained 9 bases not matched to a gene. The CDR3 protein is CASSSQSGRLSYNEQFF. Here the CDR3 DNA reads TGTGCCAGCAGCTCCCAAAGCGGGAGACTATCCTACAATGAGCAGTTCTTC.

The chain carries TRBV14 and TRBJ2-2, with D unclear. CDR1 and CDR2 (germline): SGHDN, FVKESK. CDR3 length: 17 amino acids. Trimming shortened V by 0 bases and J by 6 bases, and 17 bases separated the two germline ends. CDR3 in DNA: TGTGCCAGCAGCCAAGATTTTTCGGTCTCGGGTCCCGGGGAGCTGTTTTTT. Its protein is CASSQDFSVSGPGELFF.

The V and J genes are TRBV20-1 and TRBJ2-1; D call uncertain. The CDR3 contains 10 residues. Germline V lookup: CDR1 DFQATT, CDR2 SNEGSKA (reference sequence). Trimming removed 2 bases from V and 7 bases from J, with 3 bases in between. The CDR3 sequence: CSARPNEQFF. Written as DNA, the CDR3 is TGCAGTGCTAGACCTAATGAGCAGTTCTTC.

This clonotype was found a few times. This chain joins TRBV12-3 or TRBV12-4 and TRBJ2-7; D is unresolved. Trimming stripped 4 bases from V and 5 bases from J, with 9 bases between. The CDR3 runs to 12 residues. In DNA, the CDR3 is TGTGCCAGCAGTTGGCTCGAAAACGAGCAGTACTTC. Translating it yields CASSWLENEQYF.

This clonotype has more than one count but fewer than ten. The chain's CDR3 is CASSSYKEQEGEQFF. As DNA, the CDR3 is TGTGCCAGCAGTTCCTATAAGGAGCAGGAGGGTGAGCAGTTCTTC. The chain carries TRBV12-3 or TRBV12-4 and TRBJ2-1; weak D call: TRBD2 (6 bases). V was cut by 4 bases and J by 9 bases, with 19 bases left in between. CDR3 length: 15 amino acids.

This clonotype was seen more than once but under ten times. The chain recombines TRBV6-5 with TRBJ2-5, with unresolved D. The CDR3 is made up of 12 amino acids. In germline, CDR1 is MNHEY, CDR2 SVGAGI. The V and J ends lost 6 bases and 4 bases respectively, with 9 bases between them. In DNA form, the CDR3 reads TGTGCCAGCAGGTCAATTGGAGAGACCCAGTACTTC. Protein product: CASRSIGETQYF.

The genes are TRBV29-1 and TRBJ1-2, with D maybe TRBD1 (5 bases). V lost 6 bases and J 4 bases, leaving 12 bases between the germline ends. CDR3 size: 12 residues. The germline CDR1 and CDR2 sequences are SQVTM and ANQGSEA. The CDR3 loop is CSVGNRGYGYTF. CDR3 DNA sequence: TGCAGCGTGGGTAATAGGGGCTATGGCTACACCTTC.

CDR3 protein: CASSAGTGAYEQYF. CDR3 nucleotides: TGTGCCAGTAGTGCCGGGACAGGGGCCTACGAGCAGTACTTC. The chain uses TRBV19 and TRBJ2-7; 10 bases match TRBD1. The V gene's germline CDR1 is LNHDA and CDR2 SQIVND (reference sequence). This CDR3 is 14 amino acids long. V was clipped by 5 bases and J by 2 bases; unmatched bases: 3.

CDR3: CSATGGITEAFF. In DNA form, the CDR3 reads TGCAGTGCCACGGGAGGGATCACTGAAGCTTTCTTT. The chain carries TRBV20-1 and TRBJ1-1; no definite D call. V lost 6 bases, J lost 4 bases, and 12 bases lay in between. Germline V gene sequence: CDR1 DFQATT, CDR2 SNEGSKA (reference sequence). This CDR3 spans 12 amino acids.

V usage is TRBV2 and J usage is TRBJ2-3; D unresolved. Trimming removed 8 bases from V and 0 bases from J, with 15 bases in between. CDR3 size: 15 residues. The germline V gene encodes CDR1 SNHLY and CDR2 FYNNEI. The CDR3 is CASPGWRESTDTQYF. The CDR3 nucleotides read TGTGCCAGCCCTGGGTGGCGCGAAAGCACAGATACGCAGTATTTT.

A few counts support this clonotype. The V and J genes are TRBV5-6 and TRBJ2-3; TRBD2 aligns across 7 bases. The CDR3 is 13 amino acids. Germline V gene sequence: CDR1 SGHDT, CDR2 YYEEEE. Trimming at V came to 7 bases and at J to 0 bases, leaving 2 bases not matched to a gene. The CDR3: CASGEGSTDTQYF. The CDR3 bases are TGTGCCAGCGGGGAGGGGAGCACAGATACGCAGTATTTT.

The chain uses TRBV27 and TRBJ2-1; 11 nucleotides agree with TRBD2. V shed 5 bases and J 10 bases; nucleotides not matched to a gene: 10. This CDR3 region has 15 residues. Germline V gene data show CDR1 as MNHEY and CDR2 as SMNVEV (reference sequence). The CDR3 DNA follows: TGTGCCAGCAGTATATTAGCGGGGGGGCAGTCGGAGCAGTTCTTC. This gives the protein CASSILAGGQSEQFF.

This clonotype turned up a few times. The V call is TRBV2, the J call TRBJ2-7; tentative D call: TRBD2 (5 bases). Trimming shortened V by 6 bases and J by 9 bases, and 15 bases separated the two germline ends. Looked up from germline, CDR1 is SNHLY and CDR2 is FYNNEI. The CDR3 spans 12 residues. The CDR3 reads CASRLESLGQYF. In DNA form, the CDR3 reads TGTGCCAGCAGACTAGAGTCCCTCGGGCAGTACTTC.

The V gene is TRBV6-1, the J gene TRBJ2-1; D is perhaps TRBD2 (6 bases). The CDR3 covers 14 residues. Germline V lookup: CDR1 MNHNS, CDR2 SASEGT. Trimming left V 6 bases short and J 3 bases short, with 12 bases between. The CDR3 sequence: CASRSRESYNEQFF. CDR3 sequence (DNA): TGTGCCAGCAGAAGCCGGGAGAGCTACAATGAGCAGTTCTTC.

The V and J genes are TRBV25-1 and TRBJ2-6; D is undetermined. V was shortened by 3 bases and J by 2 bases, with 5 bases between the two germline ends. The CDR3 consists of 14 residues. CDR1 is MGHDK, CDR2 SYGVNS, per germline. The CDR3: CASSDWTGANVLTF. For the CDR3, the DNA is TGTGCCAGCAGTGACTGGACTGGGGCCAACGTCCTGACTTTC.

The J gene is TRBJ1-2, the V gene TRBV20-1; D uncertain. Germline V gene sequence: CDR1 DFQATT, CDR2 SNEGSKA (reference sequence). Trimming pared 0 bases from V and 2 bases from J, leaving 13 bases between. CDR3 length equals 15 residues. The CDR3 loop reads CSAREGRALNYGYTF. The CDR3 nucleotides are TGCAGTGCTAGAGAGGGCCGGGCATTAAACTATGGCTACACCTTC.

This clonotype showed up many times. The V call is TRBV12-3 or TRBV12-4, the J call TRBJ2-1; D unresolved. This CDR3 contains 14 residues. The V and J ends lost 4 bases and 0 bases respectively, with 7 bases between them. The CDR3 spells CASSWSLSYNEQFF. The CDR3 DNA follows: TGTGCCAGCAGTTGGTCCCTCTCCTACAATGAGCAGTTCTTC.

V and J are TRBV27 and TRBJ2-7; D might be TRBD2 (6 bases). The CDR3 is 15 amino acids. Germline lookup yields CDR1 MNHEY and CDR2 SMNVEV (reference sequence). The germline V and J ends were trimmed by 1 base and 2 bases, with 12 bases remaining between them. The CDR3 DNA reads TGTGCCAGCAGTTTATACGCGGGACCAGCCTACGAGCAGTACTTC. This gives the protein CASSLYAGPAYEQYF.

V gene TRBV11-2 combines with J gene TRBJ2-7; the match to TRBD1 covers 8 bases. J was trimmed by 6 bases and V by 1 base; bases with no gene match: 5. CDR3 length equals 14 residues. Per the germline V gene, CDR1 is SGHAT and CDR2 is FQNNGV. The chain's CDR3 is CASSLVGQGAEQYF. In DNA form, the CDR3 reads TGTGCCAGCAGCTTAGTCGGACAGGGCGCCGAGCAGTACTTC.

Notes on this clonotype: The junction differs from germline at one of its ends, possibly a read error. V and J are TRBV7-2 and TRBJ2-1; D is unresolved. CDR1 is SGHTA, CDR2 FQGNSA, per germline. The CDR3 has 12 amino acids. The CDR3 loop reads CASTLISNEQFF. CDR3 bases: TGTGCCAGCACCTTAATTAGCAATGAGCAGTTCTTC.

There are a few counts of this clonotype. The chain has TRBV6-2 or TRBV6-3 and TRBJ2-2; TRBD2 agrees at 9 bases. Per the germline V gene, CDR1 is MNHEY and CDR2 is SVGEGT. With V trimmed by 6 bases and J by 5 bases, 7 bases remained unmatched. This CDR3 has 15 residues. The CDR3 reads CASRSSGSATGELFF. As DNA, the CDR3 is TGTGCCAGCAGGAGTAGCGGGAGCGCGACCGGGGAGCTGTTTTTT.

The chain joins TRBV7-8 to TRBJ2-7; the D gene is possibly TRBD1 (6 bases). CDR3 size: 13 residues. CDR1 and CDR2 (germline): SGHVS, FQNEAQ. Deletions cut 6 bases from V and 1 base from J, with 10 bases between. In DNA form, the CDR3 reads TGTGCCAGCAGGCCGGACAGATCCTACGAGCAGTACTTC. Encoded protein: CASRPDRSYEQYF.

In this sample, this clonotype turned up a few times. The chain employs TRBV11-2 and TRBJ2-1; D unclear. The V end lost 1 base, the J end lost 9 bases, and 19 bases lay between the germline ends. From germline, CDR1 is SGHAT and CDR2 FQNNGV. This CDR3 contains 16 residues. This CDR3 reads CASSLGPPGRVSEQFF. CDR3 DNA sequence: TGTGCCAGCAGCTTAGGGCCCCCGGGTAGGGTCTCTGAGCAGTTCTTC.

In its sample, this clonotype was seen a few times. The rearrangement uses TRBV6-2 or TRBV6-3 and TRBJ2-1; D call uncertain. The CDR3 contains 14 residues. Per germline, CDR1 MNHEY and CDR2 SVGEGT. The V gene lost 8 bases and the J gene lost 5 bases, with 16 bases spanning the gap. The CDR3 bases are TGTGCCAGCTTCGAAGGGCAGATAAACAATGAGCAGTTCTTC. Translating gives CASFEGQINNEQFF.